A selection of T cell receptor beta chains follows, all from one sample in a study of post-analysis software for immune sequencing data. TCRdb ran MiXCR on the PCR reads and lists one entry per CDR3 protein. The sample carries around 700,000 distinct CDR3 sequences, approximately 59% recorded once. The material sequenced was blood. Receptors originate from a girl aged 2-15 years with multiple sclerosis. The CDR3 runs from the conserved cysteine through the conserved F or W. D genes are given only for firm matches. Clone size is shown for a subset of rows, as once, few, many or a class of expanded clone.

v_gene	abundance	j_gene	d_gene	CDR3aa	CDR3nt
TRBV20-1	.	TRBJ2-5	.	CSASSTLGETQYF	TGCAGTGCCTCTTCGACACTCGGTGAGACCCAGTACTTC
TRBV6-2/TRBV6-3	.	TRBJ2-1	TRBD2	CASSRGDSYSEQFF	TGTGCCAGCAGCCGGGGGGACTCCTACAGTGAGCAGTTCTTC
TRBV7-2	.	TRBJ2-1	TRBD2	CASSPLAGALNEQFF	TGTGCCAGCAGCCCACTAGCGGGGGCCCTCAATGAGCAGTTCTTC
TRBV7-2	.	TRBJ2-3	TRBD2	CASSPGLAGGGGTQYF	TGTGCCAGCAGCCCGGGACTAGCGGGGGGGGGTGGTACGCAGTATTTT
TRBV14	.	TRBJ2-1	.	CASSGRYENEQFF	TGTGCCAGCAGCGGGAGATACGAGAATGAGCAGTTCTTC
TRBV5-1	.	TRBJ1-5	.	CASSIDSGSNQPQHF	TGCGCCAGCAGCATCGACAGCGGCAGCAATCAGCCCCAGCATTTT
TRBV9	.	TRBJ1-2	.	CASSVSELNYGYTF	TGTGCCAGCAGCGTAAGTGAGCTGAACTATGGCTACACCTTC
TRBV10-3	.	TRBJ2-4	TRBD1	CATGGTGAKNIQYF	TGTGCCACTGGAGGGACAGGGGCCAAAAACATTCAGTACTTC
TRBV12-3/TRBV12-4	few	TRBJ1-6	.	CASSLSGRNNSPLHF	TGTGCCAGCAGTTTAAGCGGCAGAAATAATTCACCCCTCCACTTT
TRBV7-2	.	TRBJ1-1	.	CVSSLQDTEAFF	TGTGTCAGCAGCTTACAGGACACTGAAGCTTTCTTT
TRBV5-1	few	TRBJ2-3	TRBD2	CASSIGLAVQDTQYF	TGCGCCAGCAGCATCGGACTAGCGGTCCAAGATACGCAGTATTTT
TRBV6-5	once	TRBJ2-5	.	CASSYGNANQETQYF	TGTGCCAGCAGTTACGGGAACGCGAACCAAGAGACCCAGTACTTC
TRBV20-1	.	TRBJ1-5	.	CSASIGDVGQPQHF	TGCAGTGCTTCCATCGGGGACGTAGGTCAGCCCCAGCATTTT
TRBV20-1	.	TRBJ2-5	TRBD2	CSAPSPTSGGGETQYF	TGCAGTGCTCCCTCCCCGACTAGCGGGGGGGGAGAGACCCAGTACTTC
TRBV4-3	.	TRBJ1-1	TRBD1	CASSQGQGSNTEAFF	TGCGCCAGCAGCCAAGGACAGGGCTCGAACACTGAAGCTTTCTTT
TRBV12-3/TRBV12-4	.	TRBJ2-7	.	CASSSGGNEQYF	TGTGCCAGCAGTTCGGGCGGGAACGAGCAGTACTTC
TRBV6-2/TRBV6-3	once	TRBJ2-6	.	CASSRWESGANVLTF	TGTGCCAGCAGTCGGTGGGAGTCTGGGGCCAACGTCCTGACTTTC
TRBV20-1	.	TRBJ2-1	TRBD2	CSAPLAGVNEQFF	TGCAGTGCACCACTAGCGGGAGTTAATGAGCAGTTCTTC
TRBV5-1	.	TRBJ1-2	.	CASSLGWGDHGYTF	TGCGCCAGCAGCTTGGGTTGGGGAGACCATGGCTACACCTTC
TRBV5-1	few	TRBJ2-1	TRBD2	CASSVLAGGNNEQFF	TGCGCCAGCAGCGTACTAGCGGGAGGGAACAATGAGCAGTTCTTC
TRBV20-1	.	TRBJ2-7	TRBD2	CSARGGLAGVAYEQYF	TGCAGTGCTAGAGGGGGACTAGCGGGAGTTGCCTACGAGCAGTACTTC
TRBV4-1	.	TRBJ1-1	.	CASSLLGGKDREAFF	TGCGCCAGCAGCCTACTGGGGGGGAAGGACCGTGAAGCTTTCTTT